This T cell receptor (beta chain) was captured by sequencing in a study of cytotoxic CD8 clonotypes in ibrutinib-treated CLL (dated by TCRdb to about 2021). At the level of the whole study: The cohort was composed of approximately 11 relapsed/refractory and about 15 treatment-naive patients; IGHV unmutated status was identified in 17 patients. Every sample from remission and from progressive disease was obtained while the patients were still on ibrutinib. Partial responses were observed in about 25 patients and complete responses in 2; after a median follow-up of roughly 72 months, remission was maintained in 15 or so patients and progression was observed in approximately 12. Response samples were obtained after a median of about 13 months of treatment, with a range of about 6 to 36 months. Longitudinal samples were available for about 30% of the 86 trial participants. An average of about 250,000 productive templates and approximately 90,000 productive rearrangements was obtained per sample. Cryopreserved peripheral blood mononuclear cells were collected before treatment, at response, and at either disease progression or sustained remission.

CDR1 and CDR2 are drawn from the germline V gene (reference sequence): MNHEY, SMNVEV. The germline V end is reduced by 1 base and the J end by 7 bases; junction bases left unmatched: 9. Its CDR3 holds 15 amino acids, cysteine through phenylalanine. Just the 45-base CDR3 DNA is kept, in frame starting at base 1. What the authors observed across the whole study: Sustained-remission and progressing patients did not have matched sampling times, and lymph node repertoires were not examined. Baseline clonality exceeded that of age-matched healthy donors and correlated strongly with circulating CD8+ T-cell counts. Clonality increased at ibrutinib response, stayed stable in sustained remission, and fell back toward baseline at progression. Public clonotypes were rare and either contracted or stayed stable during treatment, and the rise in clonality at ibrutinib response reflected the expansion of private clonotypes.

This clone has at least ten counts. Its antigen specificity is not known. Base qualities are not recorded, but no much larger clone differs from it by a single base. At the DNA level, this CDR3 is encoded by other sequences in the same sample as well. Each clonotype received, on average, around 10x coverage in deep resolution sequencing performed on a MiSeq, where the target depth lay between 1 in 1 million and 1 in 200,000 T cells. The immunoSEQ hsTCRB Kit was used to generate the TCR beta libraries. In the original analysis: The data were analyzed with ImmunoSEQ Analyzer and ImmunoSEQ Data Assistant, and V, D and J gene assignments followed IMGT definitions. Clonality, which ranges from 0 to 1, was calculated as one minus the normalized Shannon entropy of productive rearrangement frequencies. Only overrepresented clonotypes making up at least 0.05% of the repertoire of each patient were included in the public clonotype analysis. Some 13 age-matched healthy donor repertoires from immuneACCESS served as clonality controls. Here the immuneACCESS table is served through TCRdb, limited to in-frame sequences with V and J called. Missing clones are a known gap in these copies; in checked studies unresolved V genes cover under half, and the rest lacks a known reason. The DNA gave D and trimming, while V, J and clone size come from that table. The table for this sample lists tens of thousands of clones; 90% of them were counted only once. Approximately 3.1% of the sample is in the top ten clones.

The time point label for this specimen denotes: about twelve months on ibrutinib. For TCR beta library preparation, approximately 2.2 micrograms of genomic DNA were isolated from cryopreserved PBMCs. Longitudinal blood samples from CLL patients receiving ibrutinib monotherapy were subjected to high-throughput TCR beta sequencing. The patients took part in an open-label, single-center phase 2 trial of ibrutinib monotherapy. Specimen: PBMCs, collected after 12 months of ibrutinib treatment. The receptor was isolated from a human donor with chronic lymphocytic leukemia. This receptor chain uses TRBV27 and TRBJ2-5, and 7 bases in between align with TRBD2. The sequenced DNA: TGTGCCAGCAGTTTATGGGGCAGGGAGGGTGGGACCCAGTACTTC. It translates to CASSLWGREGGTQYF.